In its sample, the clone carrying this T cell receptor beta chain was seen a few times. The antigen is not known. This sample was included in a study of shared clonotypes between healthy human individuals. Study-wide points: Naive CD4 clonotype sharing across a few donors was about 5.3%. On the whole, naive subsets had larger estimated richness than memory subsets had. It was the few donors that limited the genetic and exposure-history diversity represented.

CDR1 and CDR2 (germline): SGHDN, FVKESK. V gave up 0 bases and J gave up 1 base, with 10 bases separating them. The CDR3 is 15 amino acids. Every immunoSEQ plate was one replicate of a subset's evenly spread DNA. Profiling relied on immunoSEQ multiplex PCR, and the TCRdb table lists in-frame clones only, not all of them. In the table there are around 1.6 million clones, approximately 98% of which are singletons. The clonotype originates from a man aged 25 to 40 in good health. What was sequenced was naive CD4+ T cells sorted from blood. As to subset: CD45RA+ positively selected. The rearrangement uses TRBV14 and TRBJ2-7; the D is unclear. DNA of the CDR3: TGTGCCAGCAGCCAAGATCCCAGAGAATCCTACGAGCAGTACTTC. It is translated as CASSQDPRESYEQYF.